This T cell receptor beta chain derives from a study of OX40 agonist ivuxolimab in advanced cancers. Study details: An agonistic human IgG2 monoclonal antibody against OX40 (CD134) was given. Partial responses were observed in three patients, of whom one had hepatocellular carcinoma and two had cutaneous melanoma.

Repertoires were generated with immunoSEQ multiplex PCR, while TCRdb's copy carries only in-frame clones and drops some. The data contain more than 85,000 clones, 75% to 95% of them singletons. Autoimmune disease history or systemic immunosuppression excluded patients. From germline, CDR1 is SGHNT and CDR2 YYREEE (reference sequence). The CDR3 extends over 14 amino acids. The V segment lost 7 bases and the J segment 1 base; nucleotides outside the gene matches: 7. In this sample, this clone turned up once. J is TRBJ1-1 and V is TRBV5-4; 7 nucleotides line up with TRBD1. The TCR was taken from an adult with an advanced solid tumor such as melanoma, head and neck, liver or kidney cancer. The starting material was CD4+ or CD8+ T cells sorted from blood, obtained in a trial of the OX40 agonist ivuxolimab. CDR3 DNA: TGTGCCAGCGGTTCCCGGGACAGGAACACTGAAGCTTTCTTT. Amino acids: CASGSRDRNTEAFF.